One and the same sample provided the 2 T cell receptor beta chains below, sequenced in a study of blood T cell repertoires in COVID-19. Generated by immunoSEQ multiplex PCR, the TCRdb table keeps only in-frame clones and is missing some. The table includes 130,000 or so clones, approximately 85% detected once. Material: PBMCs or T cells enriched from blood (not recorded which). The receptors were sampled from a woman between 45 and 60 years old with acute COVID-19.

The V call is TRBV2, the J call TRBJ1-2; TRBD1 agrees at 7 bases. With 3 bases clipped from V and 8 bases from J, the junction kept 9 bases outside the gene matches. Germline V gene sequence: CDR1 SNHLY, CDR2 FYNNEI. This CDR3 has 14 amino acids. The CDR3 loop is CASSDDRAVDGYTF. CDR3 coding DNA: TGTGCCAGCAGTGATGACAGGGCTGTCGACGGCTACACCTTC.

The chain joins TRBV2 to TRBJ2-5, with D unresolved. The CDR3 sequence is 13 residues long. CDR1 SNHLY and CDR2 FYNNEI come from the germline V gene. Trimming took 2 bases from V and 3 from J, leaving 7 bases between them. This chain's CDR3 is CASSESQEETQYF. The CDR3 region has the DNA TGTGCCAGCAGTGAAAGCCAGGAAGAGACCCAGTACTTC.